One sample yielded the 5 T cell receptor beta chains listed below, sequenced in a study of low-dose radiotherapy and immunotherapy resistance in tumors. Time point indicated: before trial treatment. TRAV- and TRBV-specific primers, spanning alpha and beta chains, primed first-strand cDNA. Using a constant-region primer together with a V-primer adapter, TCRs were subjected to roughly 18 PCR cycles of amplification. TCRdb re-derived calls from the reads in MiXCR, one entry per CDR3 protein. Of approximately 84,000 distinct CDR3 sequences listed, roughly a sixth are singletons. Sequencing was performed on PBMCs, taken before treatment. The receptor set was obtained from a male donor with prostate cancer.

Concerning this clonotype: It is likely a read error: a sequence one base away is far more abundant. The chain has TRBV11-2 and TRBJ2-7; 13 nucleotides agree with TRBD2. This CDR3 has 19 amino acids. Losses at the gene ends were 5 bases for V and 0 bases for J; bases not matched to a gene: 13. Germline lookup yields CDR1 SGHAT and CDR2 FQNNGV. In DNA, the CDR3 is TGTGCCAGCAGCCGGAATGGAGGGACTAGCGGGGAATTCTCCTACGAGCAGTACTTC. It codes for CASSRNGGTSGEFSYEQYF.

This clonotype was picked up many times. The chain is built from TRBV20-1 and TRBJ2-1; weak D call: TRBD2 (6 bases). V was pared by 8 bases and J by 0 bases, with 11 bases between. CDR1 DFQATT and CDR2 SNEGSKA come from the germline V gene (reference sequence). The length of the CDR3 is 13 residues. DNA for the CDR3: TGCAGTCCGGCCGGGAGCTCCTACAATGAGCAGTTCTTC. Protein sequence: CSPAGSSYNEQFF.

As to this clonotype: A far bigger clonotype differs at one base, so this is likely a read error. The V call is TRBV14, the J call TRBJ2-7, with TRBD1 identical over 8 bases. Trimming removed 4 bases from V and 7 bases from J; junction bases left unmatched: 15. CDR3 length: 16 residues. CDR1 is SGHDN and CDR2 is FVKESK in the germline V gene. The CDR3 is CASSPNQGAVYNEQYF. The CDR3, as DNA: TGTGCCAGCAGCCCGAATCAGGGGGCGGTTTACAATGAGCAGTACTTC.

This clonotype occurred many times. The CDR3 DNA follows: TGTGCCAGCAGCGTATCCCTCCCGGGGCGGGGCACAGATACGCAGTATTTT. Translating gives CASSVSLPGRGTDTQYF. J is TRBJ2-3 and V is TRBV13; D might be TRBD1 or TRBD2, each matching 5 bases. V lost 5 bases, J lost 1 base, and 19 bases lay in between. The CDR3 has 17 amino acids. CDR1 and CDR2 from the germline V gene are PRHDT and FYEKMQ (reference sequence).

This clonotype was observed many times. The V gene is TRBV11-2, the J gene TRBJ1-2; D remains ambiguous. V was shortened by 2 bases and J by 4 bases, with 11 bases between the two germline ends. In germline, CDR1 is SGHAT, CDR2 FQNNGV. The CDR3 is made up of 14 amino acids. The CDR3 loop reads CASSLTPGIYGYTF. CDR3 nucleotide sequence: TGTGCCAGCAGCTTAACCCCGGGGATCTATGGCTACACCTTC.